Sequencing of this T cell receptor beta chain was carried out in a study of human T cells and chemical hapten exposure. Points from the study as a whole: The number of TCRs over 1 in 1000 frequency stayed unchanged after DPC.

Library construction involved attaching unique molecular identifiers to individual cDNA molecules, which allowed quantitative, reproducible TCR counting. From the RACE reads, TCRdb called clonotypes with MiXCR, one entry per CDR3 protein. This sample has a few hundred thousand distinct CDR3 sequences; 5% to 6.5% occur once, and the top ten carry about 8.7%. Documented time point: pre-sensitization, week 0. Treatment defined: therapeutic diphenylcyclopropenone sensitization with weekly scalp DPC. As regards this clonotype: Its antigen remains unidentified.

CDR3 length: 15 amino acids. V gave up 7 bases and J gave up 0 bases, with 15 bases separating them. The TCR originated in a woman in her late teens or twenties with alopecia areata. Some clones in this sample may be carry-over from other donors' samples. The V gene is TRBV12-3 or TRBV12-4, the J gene TRBJ1-1; D call uncertain. Sample: whole blood, taken in connection with sensitization to the hapten diphenylcyclopropenone (DPC). CDR3 region: CASISVLGMNTEAFF. DNA of the CDR3: TGTGCCAGCATCTCGGTCCTGGGTATGAACACTGAAGCTTTCTTT.